A single sample gave rise to the 26 T cell receptor beta chains below, sequenced in a study of blood T cells in healthy people across ages. Together with a sample-barcoded 5' primer, a J-beta primer mix was included in a second PCR lasting about 7 to 12 cycles. One entry per CDR3 protein results from TCRdb running MiXCR on the 5' RACE reads. The repertoire holds about 1,800,000 distinct CDR3 sequences, with roughly 30% as singletons. The material sequenced was blood. Receptors originate from a woman in her twenties or thirties in good health.

This chain uses TRBV20-1 with TRBJ2-7; TRBD2 matches at 12 bases. CDR3 length: 16 amino acids. CDR1 DFQATT and CDR2 SNEGSKA come from the germline V gene (reference sequence). Losses at the gene ends were 6 bases for V and 8 bases for J; bases not matched to a gene: 17. In nucleotides, the CDR3 is TGCAGTGCCTCAAGGCTTCCGGGACTAGCGGGTTACAAGCAGTACTTC. Its translation: CSASRLPGLAGYKQYF.

This clonotype was found a few times. The gene calls are TRBV29-1 and TRBJ2-1; no clear D. The germline CDR1 and CDR2 sequences are SQVTM and ANQGSEA. V was cut by 4 bases and J by 6 bases, with 10 bases left in between. The length of the CDR3 is 12 residues. The CDR3 sequence is CSVAFRSNEQFF. The CDR3, as DNA: TGCAGCGTTGCTTTCAGGAGCAATGAGCAGTTCTTC.

This clonotype has only a few counts. The V gene is TRBV6-6, the J gene TRBJ1-6; no firm D call. Germline V CDR1 and CDR2: MNHNY, SVGAGI (reference sequence). There are 12 residues in the CDR3. V lost 7 bases to trimming and J lost 7 bases, with 8 bases between them. The CDR3 DNA reads as TGTGCCAGCAAGTTGACGAATTCACCCCTCCACTTT. This gives the protein CASKLTNSPLHF.

V usage is TRBV7-9 and J usage is TRBJ2-1; D remains ambiguous. V was pared by 3 bases and J by 13 bases, with 16 bases between. CDR1 is SEHNR and CDR2 is FQNEAQ in the germline V gene (reference sequence). The CDR3 covers 13 residues. This CDR3 reads CASSLDVIEKQFF. CDR3 sequence (DNA): TGTGCCAGCAGCTTGGACGTCATAGAGAAACAGTTCTTC.

This clonotype was counted a few times. The rearrangement uses TRBV5-5 and TRBJ2-3, with TRBD1 matching over 9 bases. J lost 2 bases, V lost 7 bases, and 5 bases had no gene match. Germline lookup yields CDR1 SGHKS and CDR2 YYEKEE (reference sequence). The CDR3 is 14 amino acids. CDR3 sequence (DNA): TGTGCCAGCCATCGGGACAGGGCCACAGATACGCAGTATTTT. Its translation is CASHRDRATDTQYF.

The chain is built from TRBV24-1 and TRBJ2-1; possibly TRBD2 for D (7 bases). The CDR3 totals 15 residues. Per germline, CDR1 KGHDR and CDR2 SFDVKD. Trimming removed 4 bases at V and 5 bases at J, with 14 bases between. The CDR3 region is CATSDPGGRHNEQFF. The CDR3 DNA reads TGTGCCACCAGTGACCCCGGGGGGCGGCACAATGAGCAGTTCTTC.

The V call is TRBV28, the J call TRBJ2-5; D gene unclear. The germline gives CDR1 MDHEN, CDR2 SYDVKM. V lost 4 bases and J 2 bases, leaving 11 bases between the germline ends. The length of the CDR3 is 14 residues. The CDR3 sequence is CASSYPRLQETQYF. CDR3 bases: TGTGCCAGCAGTTACCCCAGGTTACAAGAGACCCAGTACTTC.

This clonotype was seen a handful of times. This rearrangement joins TRBV11-2 to TRBJ2-5, with a weak D call TRBD1 (6 bases). V was trimmed by 4 bases and J by 5 bases, leaving 20 bases between them. CDR1 is SGHAT, CDR2 FQNNGV, per germline. The CDR3 covers 16 residues. DNA for the CDR3: TGTGCCAGCAGCTCCTGGACAGAAGGTAGATTGGAGACCCAGTACTTC. The encoded protein is CASSSWTEGRLETQYF.

The table lists this clonotype with a few counts. The chain joins TRBV4-2 to TRBJ2-7; maybe TRBD2 (5 bases). The CDR3 consists of 14 residues. Germline V gives CDR1 LGHNA, CDR2 YNFKEQ. The V gene lost 3 bases and the J gene lost 2 bases, with 11 bases spanning the gap. CDR3 nucleotides: TGTGCCAGCAGCCACGGACTGGACCCCTACGAGCAGTACTTC. Its translation is CASSHGLDPYEQYF.

Points on this clonotype: At one end the junction does not follow the germline gene, possibly because of a read error. The genes are TRBV28 and TRBJ2-7; possibly TRBD2 for D (7 bases). The CDR3 runs to 14 residues. The V gene's germline CDR1 is MDHEN and CDR2 SYDVKM. This chain's CDR3 is CTSSSPAGTYEQYF. The CDR3 bases are TGTACCAGCAGTTCCCCAGCGGGGACATACGAGCAGTACTTC.

The chain combines TRBV4-1 with TRBJ2-4; 12 bases fit TRBD2. The V gene end was trimmed by 1 base and the J gene end by 7 bases; junction bases not matched to a gene: 5. The CDR3 runs 16 residues. The germline V gene encodes CDR1 MGHRA and CDR2 YSYEKL. In nucleotides, the CDR3 is TGCGCCAGCAGCCAAGCACTAGCGGGAGGCGAGAACATTCAGTACTTC. Its protein is CASSQALAGGENIQYF.

This chain uses TRBV12-3 or TRBV12-4 with TRBJ2-7; D is perhaps TRBD1 (6 bases). V lost 2 bases, J lost 2 bases, and 19 bases lay in between. The CDR3 runs to 17 residues. The CDR3 loop is CASSLLYRVRGTYEQYF. CDR3 DNA sequence: TGTGCCAGCAGTTTATTATATCGTGTCAGGGGAACCTACGAGCAGTACTTC.

Ten or more counts support this clonotype. This chain connects TRBV12-3 or TRBV12-4 to TRBJ2-5, with 11 bases fitting TRBD2. Trimming cost V 6 bases and J 4 bases; bases outside gene matches: 10. The CDR3 totals 16 residues. The CDR3 loop is CASSPAEGLAAETQYF. CDR3 DNA: TGTGCCAGCAGCCCCGCGGAGGGACTAGCGGCAGAGACCCAGTACTTC.

The chain joins TRBV11-1 to TRBJ2-1; TRBD1 matches 7 bases. V dropped 5 bases and J dropped 10; count of bases not matched to a gene: 8. The CDR3 contains 13 residues. In germline, CDR1 is SGHAT, CDR2 FQDESV (reference sequence). CDR3 in amino acids: CASSRDRVYEQFF. The CDR3 DNA follows: TGTGCCAGCAGCCGGGACAGAGTCTACGAGCAGTTCTTC.

This clonotype appeared a few times. The CDR3 is CASNEPGGRTDTQYF. In nucleotides, the CDR3 is TGTGCCAGCAATGAGCCCGGGGGGCGCACAGATACGCAGTATTTT. The chain is built from TRBV12-3 or TRBV12-4 and TRBJ2-3, with D tentatively TRBD2 (7 bases). The V and J ends lost 7 bases and 1 base respectively, with 15 bases between them. The CDR3 totals 15 residues.

This clonotype appeared a single time. Just one base apart from a much larger clone, this may be a read error. The chain joins TRBV12-3 or TRBV12-4 to TRBJ2-3, with TRBD1 identical over 8 bases. V trimming: 6 bases; J trimming: 6 bases; junction bases outside the gene matches: 8. The CDR3 consists of 14 residues. The DNA for the CDR3 is TGTGCCAGCAGCCTAGGCAGGGGGCTTGATACGCAGTATTTT. It codes for CASSLGRGLDTQYF.

This clonotype was counted only a few times. The CDR3 sequence is CASSTRRGPQETQYF. The CDR3 DNA is TGTGCCAGCAGTACAAGACGCGGCCCTCAAGAGACCCAGTACTTC. The chain employs TRBV6-2 or TRBV6-3 and TRBJ2-5; D not certain. The CDR3 extends over 15 amino acids. Trimming cost V 5 bases and J 2 bases, with 15 bases left between them. Germline loops: CDR1 MNHEY, CDR2 SVGEGT.

This clonotype was found a few times. The chain is built from TRBV9 and TRBJ1-2, with a weak D call TRBD1 (5 bases). CDR3 length equals 16 residues. Germline CDR1 SGDLS, CDR2 YYNGEE. V was pared by 3 bases and J by 3 bases, with 18 bases between. This chain's CDR3 is CASSEWDGRNDYGYTF. The CDR3 nucleotides read TGTGCCAGCAGCGAATGGGACGGGCGAAACGACTATGGCTACACCTTC.

Concerning this clonotype: A read error is possible here, since a much larger clone lies one base away. The CDR3 sequence is CAISAGGSYNEQYF. CDR3 sequence (DNA): TGTGCCATCAGTGCGGGGGGGTCCTACAATGAGCAGTACTTC. The chain has TRBV10-3 and TRBJ2-7, with TRBD2 matching over 8 bases. The germline V gene has CDR1 ENHRY and CDR2 SYGVKD. V lost 4 bases to trimming and J lost 7 bases; unmatched junction nucleotides: 9. There are 14 residues in the CDR3.

This clonotype came up many times. The CDR3 spells CASSLAHSNVLTF. The CDR3 DNA reads as TGCGCCAGCAGCTTGGCCCACAGCAACGTCCTGACTTTC. V usage is TRBV5-1 and J usage is TRBJ2-6; unclear D gene. This CDR3 region has 13 residues. Trimming removed 0 bases at V and 9 bases at J, with 7 bases between. Germline loops: CDR1 SGHRS, CDR2 YFSETQ.

V is TRBV10-3 and J is TRBJ1-2, with 9 positions matching TRBD1. Germline V lookup: CDR1 ENHRY, CDR2 SYGVKD. The V and J ends lost 7 bases and 2 bases, in that order; junction bases with no gene match: 8. This CDR3 spans 15 amino acids. CDR3 sequence (DNA): TGTGCCATCACCGGAGGGACAGGGTGGAACTATGGCTACACCTTC. As protein: CAITGGTGWNYGYTF.

This clonotype was recorded a few times. The gene calls are TRBV5-1 and TRBJ2-1, with 7 bases identical to TRBD1. The CDR3 extends over 16 amino acids. Germline CDR1 SGHRS, CDR2 YFSETQ. The V segment lost 4 bases and the J segment 0 bases; nucleotides outside the gene matches: 7. The CDR3 nucleotides are TGCGCCAGCAGCACGGGACAGACGAGCTCCTACAATGAGCAGTTCTTC. Translated: CASSTGQTSSYNEQFF. Together with reference TRBV5-1 and TRBJ2-1, the CDR3 gives the full variable domain: KAGVTQTPRYLIKTRGQQVTLSCSPISGHRSVSWYQQTPGQGLQFLFEYFSETQRNKGNFPGRFSGRQFSNSRSEMNVSTLELGDSALYLCASSTGQTSSYNEQFFGPGTRLTVL.

This clonotype was seen at least ten times. The J gene is TRBJ1-2, the V gene TRBV29-1; D is perhaps TRBD1 (6 bases). The CDR3 consists of 14 residues. V was shortened by 3 bases and J by 4 bases, with 15 bases between the two germline ends. Germline-derived CDR1 and CDR2 are SQVTM and ANQGSEA. The DNA for the CDR3 is TGCAGCGTTGACCGAAGGGACATGGGCTATGGCTACACCTTC. This sequence encodes CSVDRRDMGYGYTF.

Many counts were recorded for this clonotype. The V and J genes are TRBV11-2 and TRBJ2-1; 8 bases fit TRBD2. CDR1 and CDR2 from the germline V gene are SGHAT and FQNNGV. The CDR3 sequence is 14 residues long. After removal of 3 bases from V and 5 bases from J, the junction contained 3 bases not matched to a gene. CDR3 sequence reads: CASSFTSGDNEQFF. The DNA for the CDR3 is TGTGCCAGCAGCTTCACTAGCGGAGACAATGAGCAGTTCTTC.

The chain joins TRBV5-1 to TRBJ2-1; no firm D call. Per the germline V gene, CDR1 is SGHRS and CDR2 is YFSETQ. The CDR3 contains 15 residues. V lost 0 bases, J lost 7 bases, and 14 bases lay in between. The CDR3 reads CASSLGDGPRNEQFF. As DNA, the CDR3 is TGCGCCAGCAGCTTGGGGGATGGTCCACGTAATGAGCAGTTCTTC.

A note on this clonotype: Mismatch with germline at one junction end may stem from a read error. V is TRBV12-3 or TRBV12-4 and J is TRBJ2-3; no reliable D call. CDR3 size: 11 residues. CDR3 coding DNA: TGTGCCAGCGGCTGGGCAGATGCGCAGTATTTT. This codes for CASGWADAQYF.